These 28 T cell receptor beta chains came from one sample sequenced in a study of early T cells in non-severe SARS-CoV-2 infection (dated by TCRdb to the early 2020s). Library creation used 5' RACE. Sequencing relied on a NextSeq 500. TCRdb trimmed the raw reads at Q25, called clones with MiXCR and kept productive beta chains. One record per CDR3 amino acid sequence lists the most common genes and DNA. This sample has 85,000 to 100,000 distinct CDR3 sequences in its table, and 16% of those were observed once. 1.3% of the sample comes from the top ten. The sequenced material came from whole blood. These receptors were obtained from an adult who was a healthcare worker with PCR-confirmed SARS-CoV-2 infection or an uninfected control (not recorded which).

This clonotype has only a few counts. The chain is built from TRBV20-1 and TRBJ1-2; 9 bases line up with TRBD1. There are 12 residues in the CDR3. CDR1 and CDR2 from the germline V gene are DFQATT and SNEGSKA (reference sequence). The V segment lost 5 bases and the J segment 4 bases; nucleotides outside the gene matches: 2. In DNA form, the CDR3 reads TGCAGTGCTCAGACAGGGGGCTATGGCTACACCTTC. This translates into CSAQTGGYGYTF.

The V and J genes are TRBV7-8 and TRBJ1-2; D is ambiguous. There are 12 residues in the CDR3. Germline CDR1 is SGHVS and CDR2 is FQNEAQ. Trimming removed 8 bases from V and 4 bases from J, with 11 bases in between. The CDR3 protein is CASSFDGYGYTF. The CDR3 DNA follows: TGTGCCAGCTCCTTCGACGGCTATGGCTACACCTTC.

The chain combines TRBV12-3 or TRBV12-4 with TRBJ1-6; D remains unclear. The V end was cut by 5 bases, the J end by 10 bases, with 12 bases between. CDR3 size: 13 residues. The CDR3 DNA sequence: TGTGCCAGCAGTGGAGATGGCGTCTCACCCCTCCACTTT. This codes for CASSGDGVSPLHF.

J is TRBJ1-2 and V is TRBV4-2, with unresolved D. V was trimmed by 0 bases and J by 2 bases, leaving 4 bases between them. CDR3 length: 13 residues. CDR1 and CDR2 (germline): LGHNA, YNFKEQ. CDR3: CASSQDGNYGYTF. CDR3 DNA: TGTGCCAGCAGCCAAGACGGGAACTATGGCTACACCTTC.

The J gene is TRBJ2-1, the V gene TRBV12-5, with 12 bases that match TRBD1. Per germline, CDR1 LGHNT and CDR2 FRNRAP. The CDR3 sequence is 15 residues long. V lost 6 bases to trimming and J lost 6 bases; unmatched junction nucleotides: 6. The CDR3 sequence is CASGESGQGANEQFF. CDR3 nucleotide sequence: TGTGCTAGTGGCGAATCGGGACAGGGGGCCAATGAGCAGTTCTTC.

This clonotype was counted a few times. V and J are TRBV7-8 and TRBJ2-1; D is ambiguous. The CDR3 covers 14 residues. Trimming took off 5 bases at V and 6 bases at J, with 14 bases between the two ends. Looked up from germline, CDR1 is SGHVS and CDR2 is FQNEAQ. CDR3: CASSPASIANEQFF. The CDR3 DNA reads TGTGCCAGCAGCCCCGCGTCTATTGCCAATGAGCAGTTCTTC. The entire variable domain, with the rest obtained from reference TRBV7-8 and TRBJ2-1, is as follows: GAGVSQSPRYKVAKRGQDVALRCDPISGHVSLFWYQQALGQGPEFLTYFQNEAQLDKSGLPSDRFFAERPEGSVSTLKIQRTQQEDSAVYLCASSPASIANEQFFGPGTRLTVL.

This clonotype was recorded at least ten times. The chain couples TRBV21-1 to TRBJ2-7. TRBV21-1 is a pseudogene locus. The CDR3 runs to 13 residues. The CDR3, as DNA: TGTGCCAGCAGCAGGGGATTAGCCTACGAGCAGTACTTC. Residues: CASSRGLAYEQYF.

The V call is TRBV24-1, the J call TRBJ2-4; D might be TRBD2 (6 bases). The CDR3 has 15 amino acids. In germline, CDR1 is KGHDR, CDR2 SFDVKD. Trimming pared 3 bases from V and 9 bases from J, leaving 17 bases between. The DNA of the CDR3 is TGTGCCACCAGTGATCCCGGGACTGCTCCAAGCATTCAGTACTTC. Translation: CATSDPGTAPSIQYF.

The chain is built from TRBV28 and TRBJ2-4; D may be TRBD1 (6 bases). The CDR3 consists of 15 residues. The germline CDR1 and CDR2 sequences are MDHEN and SYDVKM. Deletions cut 7 bases from V and 8 bases from J, with 21 bases between. The CDR3 loop reads CASTLRSGQSHIQYF. The DNA for the CDR3 is TGTGCCAGCACTCTCCGATCAGGACAGTCTCACATTCAGTACTTC.

The J gene is TRBJ2-3, the V gene TRBV2; D unclear. Looked up from germline, CDR1 is SNHLY and CDR2 is FYNNEI. Deletions cut 7 bases from V and 2 bases from J, with 7 bases between. This CDR3 is built from 12 residues. The chain's CDR3 is CASTQTTDTQYF. The CDR3 nucleotides read TGTGCCAGCACCCAGACCACAGATACGCAGTATTTT.

This clonotype was seen more than once but under ten times. The chain recombines TRBV27 with TRBJ2-3, with a possible D match to TRBD1 (6 bases). V was shortened by 4 bases and J by 0 bases, with 11 bases between the two germline ends. Germline assignment: CDR1 MNHEY and CDR2 SMNVEV (reference sequence). CDR3 length: 15 amino acids. CDR3 DNA: TGTGCCAGCAGTTCACGGACAGTGAGCACAGATACGCAGTATTTT. It is translated as CASSSRTVSTDTQYF.

This clonotype was seen only a few times. This chain links TRBV7-8 with TRBJ1-1; D might be TRBD1 (6 bases). The V gene lost 5 bases and the J gene lost 3 bases, with 10 bases spanning the gap. Germline CDR1 SGHVS, CDR2 FQNEAQ. The CDR3 spans 13 residues. CDR3: CASSQSGDTEAFF. In nucleotides, the CDR3 is TGTGCCAGCAGCCAATCAGGGGACACTGAAGCTTTCTTT.

The chain recombines TRBV12-3 or TRBV12-4 with TRBJ2-2; D not certain. The CDR3 has 12 residues. V was trimmed by 3 bases and J by 5 bases, leaving 4 bases between them. The CDR3 region has the DNA TGTGCCAGCAGTTTCCGTACCGGGGAGCTGTTTTTT. Its translation is CASSFRTGELFF.

This chain joins TRBV27 and TRBJ1-5; 8 bases fit TRBD1. The germline V gene encodes CDR1 MNHEY and CDR2 SMNVEV (reference sequence). Unmatched junction bases numbered 3, after V lost 2 bases and J lost 3 bases. This CDR3 has 15 residues. CDR3 sequence (DNA): TGTGCCAGCAGTTTAGGACAGGGATTCAATCAGCCCCAGCATTTT. Protein product: CASSLGQGFNQPQHF.

This chain joins TRBV5-1 and TRBJ2-1, with D hard to call. Trimming took off 4 bases at V and 3 bases at J, with 11 bases between the two ends. From germline, CDR1 is SGHRS and CDR2 YFSETQ. The CDR3 consists of 14 residues. CDR3 in DNA: TGCGCCAGCAGCCCCGACTGGATCTACAATGAGCAGTTCTTC. Its protein is CASSPDWIYNEQFF. Combining the CDR3 with reference TRBV5-1 and TRBJ2-1 gives the whole variable domain KAGVTQTPRYLIKTRGQQVTLSCSPISGHRSVSWYQQTPGQGLQFLFEYFSETQRNKGNFPGRFSGRQFSNSRSEMNVSTLELGDSALYLCASSPDWIYNEQFFGPGTRLTVL.

V gene TRBV6-1 combines with J gene TRBJ1-5; D unclear. The CDR3 runs 13 residues. Germline V lookup: CDR1 MNHNS, CDR2 SASEGT. V was pared by 8 bases and J by 7 bases, with 15 bases between. The CDR3 DNA sequence: TGTGCCAGCTCCACTGGCCAAGAACAGCCCCAGCATTTT. Its protein is CASSTGQEQPQHF.

This clonotype has at least ten counts. The rearrangement joins TRBV7-8 to TRBJ2-1; D call uncertain. The CDR3 is 15 amino acids. The V gene lost 1 base and the J gene lost 5 bases, with 12 bases spanning the gap. Germline V gene lookup returns CDR1 SGHVS and CDR2 FQNEAQ. CDR3 loop: CASSLVELPNNEQFF. Here the CDR3 DNA reads TGTGCCAGCAGCTTAGTGGAGTTGCCCAACAATGAGCAGTTCTTC.

The table lists this clonotype with a few counts. The CDR3, as DNA: TGCAGTGCAATCTCGGACACCATCTACGAGCAGTACTTC. It specifies CSAISDTIYEQYF. The chain joins TRBV20-1 to TRBJ2-7; D is perhaps TRBD1 (5 bases). V lost 6 bases, J lost 3 bases, and 15 bases lay in between. The CDR3 loop spans 13 amino acids. From germline, CDR1 is DFQATT and CDR2 SNEGSKA (reference sequence).

This clonotype was detected ten times or more. This chain links TRBV7-6 with TRBJ2-1, with 8 bases matching TRBD2. With 5 bases clipped from V and 5 bases from J, the junction kept 14 bases outside the gene matches. Germline V gene lookup returns CDR1 SGHVS and CDR2 FNYEAQ. The CDR3 is 17 residues long. The CDR3 sequence is CASSPYPPGTRDNEQFF. The CDR3 nucleotides read TGTGCCAGCAGCCCCTATCCTCCCGGGACTAGGGACAATGAGCAGTTCTTC.

V gene TRBV20-1 combines with J gene TRBJ2-3, with TRBD2 identical over 7 bases. V trimming: 1 base; J trimming: 5 bases; junction bases outside the gene matches: 9. The CDR3 is made up of 15 amino acids. Per the germline V gene, CDR1 is DFQATT and CDR2 is SNEGSKA (reference sequence). The CDR3 region has the DNA TGCAGTGCTAGAGTCGGCGGGGGATTTGGAGATACGCAGTATTTT. Translating gives CSARVGGGFGDTQYF.

V gene TRBV19 combines with J gene TRBJ2-2; D ambiguous. Trimming left V 5 bases short and J 7 bases short, with 5 bases between. The CDR3 length is 11 residues. CDR1 and CDR2 from the germline V gene are LNHDA and SQIVND (reference sequence). The CDR3, as DNA: TGTGCCAGTAGTGATCGCGGGGAGCTGTTTTTT. The encoded protein is CASSDRGELFF.

This clonotype was counted only a few times. The chain links TRBV28 to TRBJ2-7; maybe TRBD1 (6 bases). The CDR3 totals 15 residues. Trimming pared 6 bases from V and 0 bases from J, leaving 15 bases between. From germline, CDR1 is MDHEN and CDR2 SYDVKM. The CDR3 region has the DNA TGTGCCAGCAGGACTCCAGGGGCGCGCTCCTACGAGCAGTACTTC. Its protein is CASRTPGARSYEQYF.

There are a few counts of this clonotype. This rearrangement joins TRBV20-1 to TRBJ2-1, with 9 bases matching TRBD2. V gave up 0 bases and J gave up 0 bases; unmatched junction bases: 3. In germline, CDR1 is DFQATT, CDR2 SNEGSKA (reference sequence). This CDR3 is built from 16 residues. The CDR3 nucleotides read TGCAGTGCTAGAGATTTTAGCGGGAGCTCCTACAATGAGCAGTTCTTC. Its translation: CSARDFSGSSYNEQFF.

V usage is TRBV27 and J usage is TRBJ2-3, with D possibly called TRBD1 or TRBD2 (5 bases each). The germline gives CDR1 MNHEY, CDR2 SMNVEV (reference sequence). The CDR3 is made up of 12 amino acids. V dropped 11 bases and J dropped 4 bases, with 13 bases sitting between them. CDR3 region: CASGPTADTQYF. Written as DNA, the CDR3 is TGTGCCTCGGGGCCTACGGCAGATACGCAGTATTTT.

This clonotype was seen once. The gene calls are TRBV28 and TRBJ1-2; TRBD1 agrees at 9 bases. The CDR3 is 16 amino acids. Germline V lookup: CDR1 MDHEN, CDR2 SYDVKM. The ends lost 8 bases at V and 0 bases at J; junction bases unmatched: 10. DNA of the CDR3: TGTGCCAGCTATTTACAGGGGGCAAAATCTAACTATGGCTACACCTTC. Encoded protein: CASYLQGAKSNYGYTF.

This clonotype showed up many times. This chain connects TRBV24-1 to TRBJ1-2, with 7 positions matching TRBD1. Germline V gene sequence: CDR1 KGHDR, CDR2 SFDVKD. CDR3 length equals 16 residues. Unmatched junction bases numbered 10, after V lost 5 bases and J lost 2 bases. In DNA form, the CDR3 reads TGTGCCACCAGTGCACCAGACAGGGATGGGAACTATGGCTACACCTTC. Its protein is CATSAPDRDGNYGYTF.

This clonotype was found a few times. The V call is TRBV15, the J call TRBJ2-3; 10 bases match TRBD1. V trimming: 5 bases; J trimming: 1 base; junction bases outside the gene matches: 6. CDR3 length equals 16 residues. Germline V gene sequence: CDR1 LNHNV, CDR2 YYDKDF (reference sequence). The CDR3 spells CATSGDRGHGTDTQYF. The CDR3, as DNA: TGTGCCACCAGCGGCGACAGGGGGCATGGCACAGATACGCAGTATTTT.

The table lists this clonotype with a few counts. This chain connects TRBV11-3 to TRBJ2-7; TRBD1 agrees at 8 bases. Per germline, CDR1 SGHNT and CDR2 YENEEA. CDR3 length equals 16 residues. Trimming at V came to 5 bases and at J to 4 bases, leaving 13 bases not matched to a gene. The CDR3 DNA is TGTGCCAGCAGCCAAAGGTCCGGGACAGGAGAATACGAGCAGTACTTC. Protein sequence: CASSQRSGTGEYEQYF.